This T cell receptor beta chain was captured in a study of shared clonotypes between healthy human individuals. Every immunoSEQ plate was one replicate of a subset's evenly spread DNA. Measured with immunoSEQ multiplex PCR; TCRdb has only the in-frame clones, and not every one. The sample contains about 1.4 million clones, roughly 96% of which appear only once. The V gene's germline CDR1 is MNHEY and CDR2 SMNVEV (reference sequence). Trimming took off 5 bases at V and 7 bases at J, with 17 bases between the two ends. The CDR3 runs 14 residues. A note on this clone: Antigen: not known.

Study conclusions and caveats: Generally, naive subsets (rather than memory subsets) showed larger estimated richness. Unshared clonotypes carried lower generation probabilities than those common to all four donors. Clonotype sharing among the donors was expected to vary with sequencing depth.

The chain joins TRBV27 to TRBJ1-2; a possible D gene is TRBD1 (6 bases). Sample: naive CD4+ T cells sorted from blood. Described subset: CD45RA+ positively selected. The clonotype originates from a man aged 25-45 years in good health. CDR3 protein: CASSPREGVTGYTF. The CDR3 nucleotides are TGTGCCAGCAGTCCACGAGAGGGGGTGACTGGCTACACCTTC.